This T cell receptor beta chain was obtained from a study of shared clonotypes between healthy human individuals. Samples underwent the assay at deep level. Sorted-subset replicate PCR reactions contained roughly 200 ng DNA, corresponding to about 30,000 T cell genomes. Repertoires were generated with immunoSEQ multiplex PCR, while TCRdb's copy carries only in-frame clones and drops some. This sample yields around 99,000 clones, of which 68% are seen a single time; about 50% belongs to the top ten. This clone was counted a few times. Its antigen is still unknown. The CDR3 totals 12 residues. V lost 2 bases and J 7 bases, leaving 6 bases between the germline ends. CDR1 SGHVS and CDR2 FNYEAQ come from the germline V gene. Study-level results: Sampling covered blood only; tissue repertoires likely differ. Researchers found naive subsets generally carried larger estimated richness than memory subsets.

The sequence was obtained from a man younger than 45 in good health. This chain uses TRBV7-6 with TRBJ2-1, with D perhaps matching TRBD1 (6 bases). The sequencing input was memory CD8+ T cells sorted from blood. The subset here: CD45RO+ cells pooled with CCR7-negative TemRA cells. The CDR3 is CASSLQGNEQFF. The CDR3 DNA is TGTGCCAGCAGCTTACAGGGGAATGAGCAGTTCTTC.